The 20 T cell receptor beta chains below all came from one sample that was sequenced in a study of blood T cell repertoires in COVID-19. The assay was immunoSEQ multiplex PCR, and TCRdb's table has in-frame clones only and misses some. This table has around 130,000 clones, approximately 88% appearing once. What was sequenced was peripheral blood. These receptors all stem from a woman of 80 years or more with acute or convalescent COVID-19.

J is TRBJ2-5 and V is TRBV19, with 12 bases that match TRBD2. The length of the CDR3 is 16 residues. After removal of 5 bases from V and 4 bases from J, the junction contained 8 bases not matched to a gene. Germline V gene data show CDR1 as LNHDA and CDR2 as SQIVND (reference sequence). Written as DNA, the CDR3 is TGTGCCAGTAGTCCCCGACTAGCGGGGGTAGGAGAGACCCAGTACTTC. It encodes CASSPRLAGVGETQYF. The variable domain in full, completed from reference TRBV19 and TRBJ2-5, reads DGGITQSPKYLFRKEGQNVTLSCEQNLNHDAMYWYRQDPGQGLRLIYYSQIVNDFQKGDIAEGYSVSREKKESFPLTVTSAQKNPTAFYLCASSPRLAGVGETQYFGPGTRLLVL.

The V and J genes are TRBV19 and TRBJ1-2; D might be TRBD1 (6 bases). The CDR3 runs 16 residues. The germline CDR1 and CDR2 sequences are LNHDA and SQIVND (reference sequence). V shed 5 bases and J shed 0 bases, with 16 bases lying between them. The CDR3 spells CASSSPRGEANYGYTF. The CDR3 coding sequence is TGTGCCAGTAGTTCCCCCAGGGGCGAAGCTAACTATGGCTACACCTTC.

The chain couples TRBV18 to TRBJ2-7, with 11 bases aligning to TRBD1. The CDR3 covers 14 residues. The V segment lost 3 bases and the J segment 3 bases; nucleotides outside the gene matches: 1. Germline-derived CDR1 and CDR2 are KGHSH and LQKENI. The CDR3 DNA follows: TGTGCCAGCTCACCCGGGACAGGGGGCTACGAGCAGTACTTC. It encodes CASSPGTGGYEQYF.

The J gene is TRBJ1-1, the V gene TRBV6-2 or TRBV6-3; maybe TRBD1 (6 bases). The CDR3 extends over 15 amino acids. V lost 0 bases to trimming and J lost 1 base, with 9 bases between them. CDR1 is MNHEY and CDR2 is SVGEGT in the germline V gene. The CDR3 coding sequence is TGTGCCAGCAGTTACTCGGGGACACCGAACACTGAAGCTTTCTTT. Protein sequence: CASSYSGTPNTEAFF.

CDR3 coding DNA: TGCAGCGTTGCCCCACCGAGTGCCACAGATACGCAGTATTTT. Its protein product is CSVAPPSATDTQYF. This chain links TRBV29-1 with TRBJ2-3, with D hard to call. Trimming took 4 bases from V and 2 from J, leaving 13 bases between them. Germline CDR1 and CDR2: SQVTM and ANQGSEA. CDR3 length: 14 residues.

The chain joins TRBV9 to TRBJ1-1, with a possible D match to TRBD1 (6 bases). V was pared by 0 bases and J by 2 bases, with 17 bases between. From germline, CDR1 is SGDLS and CDR2 YYNGEE. This CDR3 has 17 amino acids. CDR3 nucleotides: TGTGCCAGCAGCGTAGGGGCAACAGGGCGGTTCAACACTGAAGCTTTCTTT. Its translation: CASSVGATGRFNTEAFF.

The rearrangement links TRBV5-5 to TRBJ1-1; 8 bases are a match to TRBD1. The CDR3 runs to 15 residues. The germline V gene encodes CDR1 SGHKS and CDR2 YYEKEE (reference sequence). The junction had 5 bases not matched to a gene; V was cut back by 4 bases and J by 0 bases. In DNA, the CDR3 is TGTGCCAGCAGCACCACGGACAGGGTGAACACTGAAGCTTTCTTT. Protein product: CASSTTDRVNTEAFF.

The chain uses TRBV14 and TRBJ2-1, with 12 bases lining up with TRBD2. The junction had 11 bases not matched to a gene; V was cut back by 4 bases and J by 10 bases. Germline V gene sequence: CDR1 SGHDN, CDR2 FVKESK. The CDR3 is 16 residues long. The CDR3, as DNA: TGTGCCAGCAGCCGATCTAGCGGGGGGGTCTTCGGGGAGCAGTTCTTC. This encodes CASSRSSGGVFGEQFF.

This chain connects TRBV5-5 to TRBJ1-5; D possibly corresponds to TRBD1 (5 bases). From germline, CDR1 is SGHKS and CDR2 YYEKEE (reference sequence). V was pared by 0 bases and J by 7 bases, with 11 bases between. CDR3 size: 14 residues. In DNA form, the CDR3 reads TGTGCCAGCAGCTTGGAACAGGACATCCAGCCCCAGCATTTT. It encodes CASSLEQDIQPQHF.

This chain links TRBV13 with TRBJ2-3; TRBD1 is a possible D gene (5 bases). The V end was cut by 2 bases, the J end by 0 bases, with 15 bases between. Per germline, CDR1 PRHDT and CDR2 FYEKMQ (reference sequence). The CDR3 covers 17 residues. CDR3 in amino acids: CASSLRGGRPSTDTQYF. In DNA, the CDR3 is TGTGCCAGCAGCTTAAGGGGCGGACGGCCTAGCACAGATACGCAGTATTTT. The full variable domain, in which reference TRBV13 and TRBJ2-3 provide the parts outside the CDR3, is AAGVIQSPRHLIKEKRETATLKCYPIPRHDTVYWYQQGPGQDPQFLISFYEKMQSDKGSIPDRFSAQQFSDYHSELNMSSLELGDSALYFCASSLRGGRPSTDTQYFGPGTRLTVL.

This CDR3 reads CSVGGGPLNTEAFF. CDR3 bases: TGCAGCGTTGGCGGGGGGCCCCTGAACACTGAAGCTTTCTTT. The gene calls are TRBV29-1 and TRBJ1-1; the D gene is possibly TRBD1 (6 bases). Germline loops: CDR1 SQVTM, CDR2 ANQGSEA. The germline V and J ends were trimmed by 4 bases and 0 bases, with 12 bases remaining between them. The CDR3 consists of 14 residues. Combining the CDR3 with reference TRBV29-1 and TRBJ1-1 gives the whole variable domain SAVISQKPSRDICQRGTSLTIQCQVDSQVTMMFWYRQQPGQSLTLIATANQGSEATYESGFVIDKFPISRPNLTFSTLTVSNMSPEDSSIYLCSVGGGPLNTEAFFGQGTRLTVV.

The chain is built from TRBV19 and TRBJ1-5; D remains ambiguous. Looked up from germline, CDR1 is LNHDA and CDR2 is SQIVND (reference sequence). The CDR3 loop spans 14 amino acids. V lost 5 bases and J 3 bases, leaving 11 bases between the germline ends. CDR3 nucleotide sequence: TGTGCCAGTAGTGCTACAGTAAACAATCAGCCCCAGCATTTT. Translating gives CASSATVNNQPQHF.

This rearrangement joins TRBV7-8 to TRBJ1-3, with TRBD1 matching 7 bases. With 5 bases clipped from V and 9 bases from J, the junction kept 16 bases outside the gene matches. CDR1 SGHVS and CDR2 FQNEAQ come from the germline V gene. This CDR3 region has 16 residues. CDR3 nucleotides: TGTGCCAGCAGCACCTCGGGCAGGGGGGCCGGCGGCACCATATATTTT. Translating gives CASSTSGRGAGGTIYF. Drawing the rest from reference TRBV7-8 and TRBJ1-3, the complete variable domain is GAGVSQSPRYKVAKRGQDVALRCDPISGHVSLFWYQQALGQGPEFLTYFQNEAQLDKSGLPSDRFFAERPEGSVSTLKIQRTQQEDSAVYLCASSTSGRGAGGTIYFGEGSWLTVV.

The chain links TRBV4-1 to TRBJ2-1; 8 positions agree with TRBD2. CDR3 length: 15 residues. After removal of 2 bases from V and 7 bases from J, the junction contained 7 bases not matched to a gene. Germline values: CDR1 MGHRA, CDR2 YSYEKL. The chain's CDR3 is CASSQLSGGPNEQFF. Written as DNA, the CDR3 is TGCGCCAGCAGCCAATTATCGGGGGGGCCGAATGAGCAGTTCTTC.

The chain carries TRBV20-1 and TRBJ1-6; no definite D call. Trimming left V 7 bases short and J 9 bases short, with 7 bases between. The CDR3 loop spans 10 amino acids. Germline V gives CDR1 DFQATT, CDR2 SNEGSKA (reference sequence). CDR3 loop: CSVGGSPLHF. The CDR3 nucleotides read TGCAGTGTGGGAGGTTCACCCCTCCACTTT.

The chain uses TRBV29-1 and TRBJ1-1; 9 positions agree with TRBD1. J lost 1 base, V lost 5 bases, and 2 bases had no gene match. Germline V lookup: CDR1 SQVTM, CDR2 ANQGSEA. The CDR3 has 13 residues. CDR3 sequence reads: CSVSTGGNTEAFF. CDR3 nucleotide sequence: TGCAGCGTTTCGACAGGGGGGAACACTGAAGCTTTCTTT.

This chain links TRBV6-5 with TRBJ1-2; TRBD1 is a possible D gene (5 bases). Trimming took off 6 bases at V and 6 bases at J, with 14 bases between the two ends. This CDR3 is 13 amino acids long. Germline CDR1 reads MNHEY; CDR2 reads SVGAGI. CDR3 amino acids: CASSRSGGNGYTF. The DNA for the CDR3 is TGTGCCAGCAGCCGAAGCGGGGGAAATGGCTACACCTTC.

This sequence joins TRBV10-1 and TRBJ1-1; D might be TRBD1 (5 bases). Trimming took 8 bases from V and 5 from J, leaving 15 bases between them. The V gene's germline CDR1 is WNHNN and CDR2 SYGVQD (reference sequence). This CDR3 has 13 residues. CDR3 sequence: CASPPQGFTEAFF. The CDR3, as DNA: TGCGCCAGCCCACCCCAGGGTTTTACTGAAGCTTTCTTT.

The CDR3: CASSRRGIQETQYF. CDR3 coding DNA: TGTGCCAGCAGCAGGCGGGGTATTCAAGAGACCCAGTACTTC. The V and J genes are TRBV9 and TRBJ2-5, with D possibly TRBD2 on 6 matching bases. Per germline, CDR1 SGDLS and CDR2 YYNGEE. This CDR3 has 14 residues. Trimming shortened V by 4 bases and J by 2 bases, and 12 bases separated the two germline ends. The variable domain in full, completed from reference TRBV9 and TRBJ2-5, reads DSGVTQTPKHLITATGQRVTLRCSPRSGDLSVYWYQQSLDQGLQFLIQYYNGEERAKGNILERFSAQQFPDLHSELNLSSLELGDSALYFCASSRRGIQETQYFGPGTRLLVL.

This clone was seen only once. This chain links TRBV24-1 with TRBJ1-3, with TRBD1 as a possible D gene (6 bases). CDR1 and CDR2 from the germline V gene are KGHDR and SFDVKD. V shed 9 bases and J shed 3 bases, with 14 bases lying between them. This CDR3 region has 14 residues. The CDR3 coding sequence is TGTGCCACCTCCCACAGGGTGAGTGGAAACACCATATATTTT. It encodes CATSHRVSGNTIYF.